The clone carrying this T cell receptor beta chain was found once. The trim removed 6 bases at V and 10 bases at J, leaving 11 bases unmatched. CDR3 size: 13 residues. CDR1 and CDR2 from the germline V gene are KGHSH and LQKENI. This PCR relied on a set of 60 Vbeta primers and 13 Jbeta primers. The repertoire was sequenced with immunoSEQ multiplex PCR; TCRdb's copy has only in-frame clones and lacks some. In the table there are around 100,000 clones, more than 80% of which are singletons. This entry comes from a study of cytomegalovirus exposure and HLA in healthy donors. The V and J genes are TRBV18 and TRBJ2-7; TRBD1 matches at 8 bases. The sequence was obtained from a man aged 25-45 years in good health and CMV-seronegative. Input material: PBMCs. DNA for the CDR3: TGTGCCAGCTCCCCTCAGGACAGGGATGGACAGTACTTC. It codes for CASSPQDRDGQYF.